This entry is about one T cell receptor (beta chain). This sample was included in a study of blood T cell repertoires in COVID-19. Study-wide context: Nucleic acid was either cDNA or gDNA, and it came from T cells, B-cell-depleted T cells, or PBMCs.

Original data processing: How many nucleated cells were present was estimated from reference gene primer amplification. Clones were sequenced by immunoSEQ multiplex PCR, and TCRdb holds only the in-frame ones, with some missing. From that table come the V and J calls and clone size; the DNA was used to work out D and trimming. Of some 150,000 clones listed, roughly 83% were seen once; the top ten hold approximately 2.9%. Trimming took 3 bases from V and 5 from J; bases not matched to a gene: 14. The germline gives CDR1 SGHRS, CDR2 YFSETQ. There are 17 residues in the CDR3. The sequence came from an elderly woman with acute or convalescent COVID-19. The chain uses TRBV5-1 and TRBJ2-5, with 9 nucleotides matching TRBD2. The sample was peripheral blood. DNA for the CDR3: TGCGCCAGCAGCTCTATAGGTGGTAGCGGGGGTTATGAGACCCAGTACTTC. Amino acid sequence: CASSSIGGSGGYETQYF.